The clone carrying this T cell receptor beta chain has only one observation. One end of the junction is discordant with germline, which a read error may explain. Repertoires were generated with immunoSEQ multiplex PCR, while TCRdb's copy carries only in-frame clones and drops some. This sample carries approximately 300,000 clones, 85% of them seen once, and the ten largest clones take about 2%. The CDR3 length is 13 residues. Germline CDR1 is SSHAT and CDR2 is FNYEAQ (reference sequence). This entry comes from a study of blood T cell repertoires in COVID-19. This clonotype originated in a woman younger than 45 who had been exposed to COVID-19. The sample was PBMCs or T cells enriched from blood (not recorded which). V usage is TRBV7-7 and J usage is TRBJ2-5, with a possible D match to TRBD1 (5 bases). The CDR3 region has the DNA TGTGCTAGCAGCCCCCGACAGAGAGAGACCCAGTACTTC. This gives the protein CASSPRQRETQYF.